The 18 T cell receptor beta chains below come from one sample, sequenced in a study of T cell repertoires in aging, cancer and after chemotherapy. TRB rearrangements spanning V, D and J were amplified using mixed TRB-A/B primers. TCRdb ran MiXCR on the multiplex PCR reads and lists one entry per CDR3 protein. The data contain around 7,800 distinct CDR3 sequences, 20% to 25% of them singletons. Peripheral blood genomic DNA, not sorted cells or RNA, was the template. The sequenced material came from blood. These receptors all stem from a human donor with a blood cancer.

This chain connects TRBV6-1 to TRBJ2-3, with 12 nucleotides matching TRBD2. This CDR3 contains 16 residues. Germline CDR1 is MNHNS and CDR2 is SASEGT. J gave up 1 base and V 6 bases, and 5 bases lay outside the gene matches. CDR3 coding DNA: TGTGCCAGCAGCCACCGACTAGCGGGGGGCACAGATACGCAGTATTTT. Translating it yields CASSHRLAGGTDTQYF.

In its sample, this clonotype is medium-sized. The genes are TRBV27 and TRBJ1-3, with D unclear. Trimming took off 9 bases at V and 0 bases at J, with 12 bases between the two ends. Germline CDR1 reads MNHEY; CDR2 reads SMNVEV (reference sequence). This CDR3 is 14 amino acids long. The CDR3 protein is CASQDVSSGNTIYF. The CDR3 nucleotides read TGTGCCAGTCAGGACGTTAGCTCTGGAAACACCATATATTTT.

This clonotype was observed a handful of times. The CDR3 protein is CASSARLSGSGNTIYF. The CDR3, as DNA: TGTGCCAGCAGCGCCCGGCTAAGTGGAAGTGGAAACACCATATATTTT. The chain combines TRBV5-5 with TRBJ1-3; the D is unclear. Per germline, CDR1 SGHKS and CDR2 YYEKEE (reference sequence). The CDR3 loop spans 16 amino acids. With 4 bases removed from V and 3 bases from J, the gap between germline ends came to 17 bases.

This clonotype was seen a handful of times. The DNA of the CDR3 is TGTGCCAGCAGCATAACAGGGACAGGTAATCAGCCCCAGCATTTT. Protein: CASSITGTGNQPQHF. This sequence joins TRBV7-4 and TRBJ1-5; 8 bases align to TRBD1. Germline V gene data show CDR1 as SGHVT and CDR2 as SQSDAQ. The CDR3 is 15 amino acids. The junction had 7 bases not matched to a gene; V was cut back by 5 bases and J by 4 bases.

This clonotype was seen a handful of times. The chain has TRBV20-1 and TRBJ1-2; D is ambiguous. V was shortened by 3 bases and J by 3 bases, with 20 bases between the two germline ends. The CDR3 loop spans 16 amino acids. Germline-derived CDR1 and CDR2 are DFQATT and SNEGSKA (reference sequence). CDR3 nucleotides: TGCAGTGCTAGTAATGGTTGGGCGACCGTCGACTATGGCTACACCTTC. Its protein product is CSASNGWATVDYGYTF.

The chain recombines TRBV29-1 with TRBJ2-7, with 8 bases identical to TRBD1. Germline loops: CDR1 SQVTM, CDR2 ANQGSEA. The trim removed 5 bases at V and 2 bases at J, leaving 5 bases unmatched. CDR3 length equals 13 residues. The CDR3 loop reads CSVSRTGPYEQYF. Here the CDR3 DNA reads TGCAGCGTTAGCAGGACAGGGCCCTACGAGCAGTACTTC.

This clonotype is judged medium-sized. This chain connects TRBV19 to TRBJ2-1, with D possibly TRBD2 on 6 matching bases. This CDR3 is 13 amino acids long. Trimming took 5 bases from V and 9 from J, leaving 14 bases between them. Germline V gene lookup returns CDR1 LNHDA and CDR2 SQIVND (reference sequence). CDR3 nucleotide sequence: TGTGCCAGTAGTTACCGCGGGGTGGGTGAGCAGTTCTTC. Protein product: CASSYRGVGEQFF.

This clonotype has a handful of counts. V and J are TRBV6-2 or TRBV6-3 and TRBJ2-7, with 7 bases identical to TRBD1. V was pared by 5 bases and J by 2 bases, with 9 bases of the junction left unmatched. From germline, CDR1 is MNHEY and CDR2 SVGEGT. The CDR3 runs to 15 residues. The CDR3 DNA follows: TGTGCCAGCAGTCTTAGACAGGGTGGAACCTACGAGCAGTACTTC. Protein: CASSLRQGGTYEQYF.

By sample fraction, this clonotype is medium-sized. V is TRBV15 and J is TRBJ1-5, with D tentatively TRBD1 (6 bases). CDR1 is LNHNV and CDR2 is YYDKDF in the germline V gene (reference sequence). The CDR3 is 13 amino acids. Trimming shortened V by 3 bases and J by 7 bases, and 10 bases separated the two germline ends. CDR3 region: CATSSHREQPQHF. Here the CDR3 DNA reads TGTGCCACCAGCAGCCACAGGGAGCAGCCCCAGCATTTT.

The chain links TRBV20-1 to TRBJ2-1, with 8 bases identical to TRBD1. The CDR3 extends over 14 amino acids. CDR1 and CDR2 from the germline V gene are DFQATT and SNEGSKA (reference sequence). V gave up 0 bases and J gave up 4 bases; unmatched junction bases: 2. The chain's CDR3 is CSAREGQVYNEQFF. The CDR3 DNA reads as TGCAGTGCTAGAGAGGGACAGGTTTACAATGAGCAGTTCTTC.

This clonotype was detected many times. The chain uses TRBV5-4 and TRBJ1-6; 8 nucleotides agree with TRBD1. Germline V lookup: CDR1 SGHNT, CDR2 YYREEE (reference sequence). The J segment lost 4 bases and the V segment lost 4 bases, leaving 7 bases of the junction unmatched. The CDR3 is 16 residues long. CDR3 sequence: CASSPGQGGYNSPLHF. The CDR3 coding sequence is TGTGCCAGCAGCCCAGGACAGGGAGGGTATAATTCACCCCTCCACTTT. The entire variable domain, with the rest obtained from reference TRBV5-4 and TRBJ1-6, is as follows: ETGVTQSPTHLIKTRGQQVTLRCSSQSGHNTVSWYQQALGQGPQFIFQYYREEENGRGNFPPRFSGLQFPNYSSELNVNALELDDSALYLCASSPGQGGYNSPLHFGNGTRLTVT.

Details on this clonotype: A much larger clone differs by one base, so this may be a read error. As DNA, the CDR3 is TGTGCCAGAAGCTTCTCGGAACAAGAGACCCAGTACTTC. It translates to CARSFSEQETQYF. The chain employs TRBV14 and TRBJ2-5, with unresolved D. In germline, CDR1 is SGHDN, CDR2 FVKESK. The CDR3 is made up of 13 amino acids. The V gene lost 9 bases and the J gene lost 2 bases, with 13 bases spanning the gap.

Turning to this clonotype: A much larger clone sits a single nucleotide away, making a read error possible. The rearrangement uses TRBV6-5 and TRBJ1-1, with 7 nucleotides matching TRBD1. The CDR3 extends over 17 amino acids. The germline CDR1 and CDR2 sequences are MNHEY and SVGAGI. In DNA, the CDR3 is TGTGCCAGCAGACTTACAACGAGGGGACAGACGAACAATGAAGCTTTCTTT. Amino acid sequence: CASRLTTRGQTNNEAFF.

This clonotype was found many times. The V call is TRBV5-4, the J call TRBJ2-5; the match to TRBD1 covers 12 bases. Germline CDR1 SGHNT, CDR2 YYREEE (reference sequence). V dropped 4 bases and J dropped 0; count of bases not matched to a gene: 4. The CDR3 runs to 16 residues. The CDR3 DNA follows: TGTGCCAGCAGCCCCGGGACAGGGGGCCACCAAGAGACCCAGTACTTC. Translated: CASSPGTGGHQETQYF.

The V call is TRBV28, the J call TRBJ2-2; D call uncertain. CDR3 length: 15 residues. With 3 bases removed from V and 3 bases from J, the gap between germline ends came to 11 bases. The germline V gene encodes CDR1 MDHEN and CDR2 SYDVKM. CDR3 loop: CASSFIGLYTGELFF. Here the CDR3 DNA reads TGTGCCAGCAGTTTTATCGGGTTATACACCGGGGAGCTGTTTTTT. Full variable domain (missing parts from reference TRBV28 and TRBJ2-2): DVKVTQSSRYLVKRTGEKVFLECVQDMDHENMFWYRQDPGLGLRLIYFSYDVKMKEKGDIPEGYSVSREKKERFSLILESASTNQTSMYLCASSFIGLYTGELFFGEGSRLTVL.

This clonotype is termed medium-sized. The chain combines TRBV6-5 with TRBJ2-5; TRBD2 matches 7 bases. The CDR3 totals 15 residues. The V and J ends lost 3 bases and 0 bases, in that order; junction bases with no gene match: 4. Germline loops: CDR1 MNHEY, CDR2 SVGAGI. The CDR3 loop is CASSYSGWYQETQYF. The DNA for the CDR3 is TGTGCCAGCAGTTATAGCGGGTGGTACCAAGAGACCCAGTACTTC.

This chain joins TRBV7-9 and TRBJ2-5; D may match TRBD1 or TRBD2 (5 bases each). V was shortened by 6 bases and J by 5 bases, with 19 bases between the two germline ends. CDR3 size: 15 residues. CDR1 and CDR2 (germline): SEHNR, FQNEAQ (reference sequence). The CDR3 loop reads CASRRTRDLRETQYF. The CDR3 bases are TGTGCCAGCAGAAGAACCAGGGACCTAAGGGAGACCCAGTACTTC.

By share, this clonotype counts as medium-sized. The CDR3: CASTLAGSGNSPLHF. Written as DNA, the CDR3 is TGTGCCAGCACTCTTGCAGGGTCGGGTAATTCACCCCTCCACTTT. The chain employs TRBV12-3 or TRBV12-4 and TRBJ1-6; D is possibly TRBD1 (5 bases). The length of the CDR3 is 15 residues. Trimming pared 7 bases from V and 6 bases from J, leaving 16 bases between.